This is a list of T cell receptor beta chains from one sample in a study. In TCRdb, the 5' RACE reads were re-called with MiXCR into one record per CDR3 protein. The sample lists roughly 46,000 distinct CDR3 sequences, roughly 28% seen once, with 2% to 2.5% in the top ten. The material sequenced was naive CD4+ T cells sorted from blood. Receptors originate from a female donor with breast cancer. Both conserved end residues are part of each CDR3. D genes are given only for firm matches. Size is stated for part of the rows, as once, few or many counts, or as a class when the clone is expanded.

D | J | V | size | CDR3 | DNA
- | TRBJ1-2 | TRBV5-1 | - | CASSLEGGYGYTF | TGCGCCAGCAGCTTGGAAGGGGGCTATGGCTACACCTTC
- | TRBJ2-5 | TRBV27 | few | CASRRWDLGKETQYF | TGTGCCAGCAGGAGATGGGACCTCGGTAAAGAGACCCAGTACTTC
TRBD2 | TRBJ2-5 | TRBV12-3/TRBV12-4 | few | CASRTSGNQETQYF | TGTGCCAGCAGGACTAGCGGGAACCAAGAGACCCAGTACTTC
TRBD1 | TRBJ1-2 | TRBV20-1 | few | CSAREGRGPFGYTF | TGCAGTGCTAGAGAGGGCAGGGGGCCATTCGGCTACACCTTC
- | TRBJ2-1 | TRBV7-9 | - | CASSLGFQTGNEQFF | TGTGCCAGCAGCTTAGGTTTCCAAACAGGGAATGAGCAGTTCTTC
- | TRBJ2-1 | TRBV20-1 | - | CSAMQDNEYEQFF | TGCAGTGCTATGCAGGACAACGAATATGAGCAGTTCTTC
TRBD2 | TRBJ2-3 | TRBV5-1 | - | CASKNSGRAGRSTDTQYF | TGCGCCAGCAAGAATAGCGGGAGGGCCGGGAGAAGCACAGATACGCAGTATTTT
- | TRBJ1-1 | TRBV5-6 | - | CASSYSGTEAFF | TGTGCCAGCAGCTATTCGGGCACTGAAGCTTTCTTT
TRBD1 | TRBJ1-2 | TRBV2 | - | CASKDRGSYGYTF | TGTGCCAGCAAGGACAGGGGGTCCTATGGCTACACCTTC
TRBD2 | TRBJ2-5 | TRBV6-2/TRBV6-3 | - | CASSYSPSGRQTQYF | TGTGCCAGCAGTTACTCTCCTAGCGGGAGGCAGACCCAGTACTTC
- | TRBJ2-1 | TRBV5-5 | many | CASSSGDWDSNNEQFF | TGTGCCAGCAGCTCGGGGGATTGGGACAGTAACAATGAGCAGTTCTTC
- | TRBJ1-3 | TRBV2 | few | CASARGSGNTIYF | TGTGCCAGCGCCAGGGGTTCTGGAAACACCATATATTTT
TRBD2 | TRBJ2-1 | TRBV10-2 | - | CASSASGRAWGQFF | TGCGCCAGCAGTGCGAGCGGGAGGGCCTGGGGACAGTTCTTC
TRBD1 | TRBJ1-6 | TRBV5-5 | - | CASSSTGAADSPLHF | TGTGCCAGCAGCTCGACAGGGGCCGCGGATTCACCCCTCCACTTT
TRBD1 | TRBJ2-7 | TRBV9 | - | CASSVGGQGTYEQYF | TGTGCCAGCAGCGTAGGGGGACAGGGCACCTACGAGCAGTACTTC
TRBD2 | TRBJ2-7 | TRBV2 | - | CASKSGTPYEQYF | TGTGCCAGCAAAAGCGGGACTCCCTACGAGCAGTACTTC
- | TRBJ2-5 | TRBV5-4 | - | CASSKAGNQETQYF | TGTGCCAGCAGTAAAGCGGGTAACCAAGAGACCCAGTACTTC